The T cell receptor (beta chain) under discussion was sequenced for a study of human CD8 memory T cell subsets. This CDR3 contains 11 residues. Per germline, CDR1 KGHSH and CDR2 LQKENI. Study observations and caveats: Effector memory cells lacked the similarly high diversity that stem-like memory and precursor exhausted T cells had. Precursor exhausted T cells shared very few clonotypes with stem-like memory T cells.

In each subset, RNA was taken from duplicate vials, each of about 160,000 sorted CD8+ T cells. Sequencing libraries of TCR beta were made by UMI-labeled 5' RACE. TCRdb re-called the 5' RACE reads and catalogs CDR3 proteins one per entry, DNA excluded. Reported are 4,500 to 7,000 distinct CDR3 sequences; the ten largest clones contain 36%. To note about this clonotype: The antigen remains unidentified.

Input material: CD8+ effector memory T cells (TEM) sorted from PBMCs. Subset noted: effector memory CD8 T cells, CCR7- CD45RO+ CD95+. This chain links TRBV18 with TRBJ2-7. This receptor was taken from a human donor in good health. CDR3 loop: CASSLNGEQYF.